This T cell receptor beta chain was found in a study of blood T cell repertoires in COVID-19. Study overall: Some COVID-19 samples were acute and others convalescent; all came from the United States, Italy and Spain. T cells, B-cell-depleted T cells, or PBMCs supplied cDNA or gDNA.

Deletions cut 0 bases from V and 4 bases from J, with 10 bases between. The CDR3 has 14 residues. Looked up from germline, CDR1 is SGHNT and CDR2 is YYREEE (reference sequence). Generated by immunoSEQ multiplex PCR, the TCRdb table keeps only in-frame clones and is missing some. The data hold about 270,000 clones, with around nine tenths observed a single time. The rearrangement joins TRBV5-4 to TRBJ1-2; D remains ambiguous. Specimen: peripheral blood. The receptor comes from a man aged 40-49 years who had recovered from COVID-19. In DNA form, the CDR3 reads TGTGCCAGCAGCTTGGGAAGCCCCGGCTATGGCTACACCTTC. Translated: CASSLGSPGYGYTF.